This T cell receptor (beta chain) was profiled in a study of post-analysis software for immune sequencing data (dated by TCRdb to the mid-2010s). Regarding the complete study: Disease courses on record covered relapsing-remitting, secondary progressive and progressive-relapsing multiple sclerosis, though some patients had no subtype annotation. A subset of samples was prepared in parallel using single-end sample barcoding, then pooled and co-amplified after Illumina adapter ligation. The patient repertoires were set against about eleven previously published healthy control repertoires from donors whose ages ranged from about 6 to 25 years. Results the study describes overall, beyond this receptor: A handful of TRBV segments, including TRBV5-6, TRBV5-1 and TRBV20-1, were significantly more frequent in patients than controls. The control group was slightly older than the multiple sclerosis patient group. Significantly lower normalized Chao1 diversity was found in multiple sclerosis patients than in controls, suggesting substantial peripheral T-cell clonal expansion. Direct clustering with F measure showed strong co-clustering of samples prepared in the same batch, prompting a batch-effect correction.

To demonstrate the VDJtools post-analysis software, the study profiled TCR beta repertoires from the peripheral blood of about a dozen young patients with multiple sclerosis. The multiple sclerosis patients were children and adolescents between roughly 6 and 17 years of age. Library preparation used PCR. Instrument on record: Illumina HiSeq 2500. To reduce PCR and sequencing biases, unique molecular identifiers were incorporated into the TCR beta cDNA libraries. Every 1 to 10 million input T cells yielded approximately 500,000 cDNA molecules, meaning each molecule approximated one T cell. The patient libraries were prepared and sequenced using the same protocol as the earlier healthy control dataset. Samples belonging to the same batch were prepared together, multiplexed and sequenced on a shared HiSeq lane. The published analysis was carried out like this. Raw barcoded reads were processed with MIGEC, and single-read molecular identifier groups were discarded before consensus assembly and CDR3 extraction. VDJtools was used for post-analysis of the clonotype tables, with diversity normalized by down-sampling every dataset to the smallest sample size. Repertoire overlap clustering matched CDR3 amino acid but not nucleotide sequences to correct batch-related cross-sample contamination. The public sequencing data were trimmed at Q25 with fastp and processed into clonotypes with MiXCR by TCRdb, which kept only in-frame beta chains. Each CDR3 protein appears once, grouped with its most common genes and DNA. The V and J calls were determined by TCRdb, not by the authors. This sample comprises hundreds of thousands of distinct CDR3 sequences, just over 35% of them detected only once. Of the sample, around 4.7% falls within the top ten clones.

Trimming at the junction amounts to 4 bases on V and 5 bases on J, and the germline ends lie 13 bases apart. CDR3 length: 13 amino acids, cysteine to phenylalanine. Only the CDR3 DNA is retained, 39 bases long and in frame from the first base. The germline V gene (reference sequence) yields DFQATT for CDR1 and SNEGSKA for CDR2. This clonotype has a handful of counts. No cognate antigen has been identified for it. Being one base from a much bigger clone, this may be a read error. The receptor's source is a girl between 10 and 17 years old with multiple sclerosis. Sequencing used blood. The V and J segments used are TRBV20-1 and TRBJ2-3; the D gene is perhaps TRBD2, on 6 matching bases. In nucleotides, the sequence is TGCAGTGCTACCCAGGAGGAGGGAGATACGCAGTATTTT. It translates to CSATQEEGDTQYF.